This T cell receptor (beta chain) was recovered during a study of Graves' ophthalmopathy and Graves' hyperthyroidism. Study-wide results and caveats: The 13-signature model separated ophthalmopathy from stable hyperthyroidism at roughly 90% sensitivity and nearly 82% specificity. Detection in blood was also observed for most expanded thyroid clonotypes above 0.001 frequency.

V dropped 4 bases and J dropped 2 bases, with 15 bases sitting between them. This CDR3 is 15 amino acids long. Germline V gene lookup returns CDR1 MNHEY and CDR2 SVGEGT. A duration under 3 months, NOSPECS ≥4, CAS ≥3 and moderate-to-severe activity characterized the donors with ophthalmopathy. If patients had other autoimmune diseases, uncontrolled infections, pregnancy or lactation, they were excluded. RNA served as the template for amplifying TCR beta CDR3 regions. An opening RT-PCR round employed HTBI primers and preceded a second-round multiplex PCR. Using its own MiXCR run on the multiplex PCR reads, TCRdb lists one record per CDR3 protein. The sample holds fewer than 250,000 distinct CDR3 sequences; approximately 28% are singletons and the top ten take approximately 9.6%. This clonotype was picked up one time. What it recognizes is unknown.

This TCR came from a man over 45 with Graves' ophthalmopathy. The chain couples TRBV6-2 or TRBV6-3 to TRBJ2-7; D is perhaps TRBD1 (6 bases). Sequencing was carried out using peripheral blood. The CDR3 reads CASSSDRLTAYEQYF. The DNA for the CDR3 is TGTGCCAGCAGTTCCGACAGGCTGACCGCCTACGAGCAGTACTTC.